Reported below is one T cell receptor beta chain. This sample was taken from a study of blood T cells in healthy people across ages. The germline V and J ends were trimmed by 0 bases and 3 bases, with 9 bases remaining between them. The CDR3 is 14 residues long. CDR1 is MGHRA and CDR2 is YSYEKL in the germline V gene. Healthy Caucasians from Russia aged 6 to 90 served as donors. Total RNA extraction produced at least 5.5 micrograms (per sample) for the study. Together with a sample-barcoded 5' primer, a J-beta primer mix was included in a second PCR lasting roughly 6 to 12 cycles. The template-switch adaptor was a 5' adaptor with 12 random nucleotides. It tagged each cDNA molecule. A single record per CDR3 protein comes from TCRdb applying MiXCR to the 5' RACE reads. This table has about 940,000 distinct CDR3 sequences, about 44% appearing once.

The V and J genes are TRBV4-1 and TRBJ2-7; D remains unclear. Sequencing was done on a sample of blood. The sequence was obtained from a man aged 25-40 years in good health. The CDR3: CASSQEIGIYEQYF. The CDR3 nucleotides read TGCGCCAGCAGCCAAGAAATCGGAATCTACGAGCAGTACTTC.